The 6 T cell receptor beta chains below come from one sample, sequenced in a study of spatial heterogeneity in lung cancer. Using its own MiXCR run on the 5' RACE reads, TCRdb lists one record per CDR3 protein. The profile shows around 4,700 distinct CDR3 sequences, about 30% of them singletons. Time point defined: sample taken at primary tumor resection. No cell sorting; template was whole RNA from tumor, lung tissue or PBMC. The material sequenced was PBMCs, taken at surgery. These receptors were taken from a male donor with early-stage non-small cell lung cancer.

The V and J genes are TRBV6-1 and TRBJ2-2; D possibly corresponds to TRBD2 (7 bases). The V gene lost 6 bases and the J gene lost 5 bases, with 19 bases spanning the gap. The germline CDR1 and CDR2 sequences are MNHNS and SASEGT. This CDR3 has 16 amino acids. CDR3 DNA sequence: TGTGCCAGCAGCGGGGGGCCCCTCGAGGATACCGGGGAGCTGTTTTTT. It translates to CASSGGPLEDTGELFF.

This clonotype was observed a few times. The chain carries TRBV4-3 and TRBJ1-2; a possible D gene is TRBD1 (5 bases). The CDR3 has 13 residues. In germline, CDR1 is LGHNA, CDR2 YSLEER. Trimming removed 6 bases at V and 4 bases at J, with 12 bases between. CDR3 nucleotides: TGCGCCAGCAGTCTAGGGAGGGGCTATGGCTACACCTTC. Translated, it gives CASSLGRGYGYTF.

By sample fraction, this clonotype is medium-sized (0.01 to 0.1%). This chain connects TRBV20-1 to TRBJ2-3; D perhaps matches TRBD2 (5 bases). The germline gives CDR1 DFQATT, CDR2 SNEGSKA (reference sequence). This CDR3 comprises 13 residues. Trimming shortened V by 4 bases and J by 6 bases, and 14 bases separated the two germline ends. CDR3 in DNA: TGCAGTGCTATAGCCGGGGAGTCGGATACGCAGTATTTT. This translates into CSAIAGESDTQYF.

The rearrangement joins TRBV2 to TRBJ2-1, with 14 positions matching TRBD2. V was clipped by 7 bases and J by 7 bases; unmatched bases: 3. The CDR3 contains 14 residues. Germline values: CDR1 SNHLY, CDR2 FYNNEI. Here the CDR3 reads CASTTSGRGNEQFF. In DNA form, the CDR3 reads TGTGCCAGCACGACTAGCGGGAGGGGGAATGAGCAGTTCTTC.

The chain uses TRBV6-6 and TRBJ2-1; D not certain. The length of the CDR3 is 11 residues. Germline CDR1 and CDR2: MNHNY and SVGAGI (reference sequence). V was shortened by 5 bases and J by 8 bases, with 7 bases between the two germline ends. The CDR3 reads CASSPIYEQFF. In DNA, the CDR3 is TGTGCCAGCAGTCCCATTTATGAGCAGTTCTTC.

A word on this clonotype: A read error may account for a junction end that differs from germline. The chain has TRBV5-1 and TRBJ2-1, with TRBD2 matching over 9 bases. The CDR3 is 15 amino acids. Germline V gene lookup returns CDR1 SGHRS and CDR2 YFSETQ. The CDR3 spells CTSSPSGGSYNEQFF. In DNA form, the CDR3 reads TGCACCAGCAGCCCGAGCGGGGGGAGCTACAATGAGCAGTTCTTC.